One sample yielded the 5 T cell receptor beta chains listed below, sequenced in a study of cytomegalovirus exposure and HLA in healthy donors. The method was immunoSEQ multiplex PCR; TCRdb's version includes in-frame clones alone and lacks a portion of them. Of some 170,000 clones listed, more than 75% were seen once; the top ten hold roughly 7%. Material for sequencing was PBMCs. These receptors all stem from a man aged 30-40 years in good health and CMV-seropositive.

V usage is TRBV4-1 and J usage is TRBJ2-7, with TRBD2 matching 8 bases. The CDR3 covers 16 residues. J gave up 2 bases and V 0 bases, and 6 bases lay outside the gene matches. CDR1 and CDR2 from the germline V gene are MGHRA and YSYEKL. The CDR3 DNA sequence: TGCGCCAGCAGCCAAGATTTGCGCGGGAGGACCTACGAGCAGTACTTC. It encodes CASSQDLRGRTYEQYF.

The chain uses TRBV30 and TRBJ2-6; TRBD1 matches at 8 bases. The germline V gene encodes CDR1 GTSNPN and CDR2 SVGIG (reference sequence). With V trimmed by 1 base and J by 3 bases, 5 bases remained unmatched. This CDR3 is built from 16 residues. The CDR3 region is CAWSETGGIGANVLTF. CDR3 bases: TGTGCCTGGAGTGAAACAGGGGGAATTGGGGCCAACGTCCTGACTTTC.

V gene TRBV2 combines with J gene TRBJ2-3; D might be TRBD1 (6 bases). Germline CDR1 is SNHLY and CDR2 is FYNNEI. V was clipped by 10 bases and J by 2 bases, with 16 bases between them. The CDR3 spans 14 residues. The CDR3 sequence: CATRDTSSTDTQYF. The CDR3 DNA is TGTGCCACCCGGGACACCTCATCCACAGATACGCAGTATTTT.

V gene TRBV4-3 combines with J gene TRBJ2-7; tentative D call: TRBD2 (6 bases). Trimming removed 2 bases at V and 3 bases at J, with 11 bases between. CDR1 LGHNA and CDR2 YSLEER come from the germline V gene. The CDR3 covers 14 residues. The CDR3 coding sequence is TGCGCCAGCAGCCAATTCCGGGAGAACTACGAGCAGTACTTC. This codes for CASSQFRENYEQYF.

The chain carries TRBV5-1 and TRBJ1-2; the D is unclear. Trimming took off 0 bases at V and 3 bases at J, with 9 bases between the two ends. The CDR3 is made up of 14 amino acids. Per germline, CDR1 SGHRS and CDR2 YFSETQ. CDR3 loop: CASSLGGRDYGYTF. CDR3 nucleotides: TGCGCCAGCAGCTTGGGAGGGCGCGACTATGGCTACACCTTC.